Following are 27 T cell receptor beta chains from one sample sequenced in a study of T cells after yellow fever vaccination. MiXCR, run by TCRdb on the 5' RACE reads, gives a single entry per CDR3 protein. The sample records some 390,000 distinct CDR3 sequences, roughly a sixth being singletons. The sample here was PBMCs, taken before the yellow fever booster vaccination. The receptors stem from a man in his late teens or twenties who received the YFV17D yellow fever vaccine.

CDR3 nucleotide sequence: TGTGCCAGCGAACCAGGGGGGGACGGGAGGATTAGCACAGATACGCAGTATTTT. This codes for CASEPGGDGRISTDTQYF. V and J are TRBV5-6 and TRBJ2-3; the D gene could be TRBD1 or TRBD2 (7 bases each). The CDR3 extends over 18 amino acids. Trimming took off 7 bases at V and 0 bases at J, with 24 bases between the two ends. Per the germline V gene, CDR1 is SGHDT and CDR2 is YYEEEE.

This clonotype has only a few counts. The CDR3 reads CAISQGGTLEKLFF. The CDR3, as DNA: TGTGCCATCAGTCAAGGGGGGACCCTTGAAAAACTGTTTTTT. The chain is built from TRBV10-3 and TRBJ1-4; perhaps TRBD1 as D (6 bases). CDR1 is ENHRY, CDR2 SYGVKD, per germline. This CDR3 comprises 14 residues. V was cut by 5 bases and J by 7 bases, with 14 bases left in between.

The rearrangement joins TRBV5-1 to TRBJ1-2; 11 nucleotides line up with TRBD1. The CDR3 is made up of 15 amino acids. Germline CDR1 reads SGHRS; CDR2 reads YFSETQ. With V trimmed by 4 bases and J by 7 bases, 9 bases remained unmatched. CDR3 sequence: CASSHRGQGVPGYTF. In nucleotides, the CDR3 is TGCGCCAGCAGCCACCGGGGACAGGGGGTCCCTGGCTACACCTTC.

Written as DNA, the CDR3 is TGCAGTGCTAGGGGCGACAGGGGGCCAACCTACGAGCAGTACTTC. As protein: CSARGDRGPTYEQYF. The V gene is TRBV20-1, the J gene TRBJ2-7; the match to TRBD1 covers 10 bases. The CDR3 has 15 amino acids. J was trimmed by 2 bases and V by 3 bases; bases with no gene match: 7. Germline-derived CDR1 and CDR2 are DFQATT and SNEGSKA (reference sequence).

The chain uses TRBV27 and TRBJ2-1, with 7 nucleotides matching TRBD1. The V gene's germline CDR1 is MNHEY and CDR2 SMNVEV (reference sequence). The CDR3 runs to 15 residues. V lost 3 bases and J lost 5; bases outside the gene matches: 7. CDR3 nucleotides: TGTGCCAGCAGTTTGATGGGACAGACTCACAATGAGCAGTTCTTC. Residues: CASSLMGQTHNEQFF.

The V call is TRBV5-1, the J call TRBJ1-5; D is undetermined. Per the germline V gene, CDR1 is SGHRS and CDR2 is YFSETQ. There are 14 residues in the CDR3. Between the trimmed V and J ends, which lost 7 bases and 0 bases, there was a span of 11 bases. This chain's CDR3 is CASAEGSSNQPQHF. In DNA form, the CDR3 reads TGCGCCAGCGCTGAAGGGTCTAGCAATCAGCCCCAGCATTTT.

This chain's CDR3 is CASSPTGQSTSYGYTF. In DNA, the CDR3 is TGCGCCAGCAGCCCGACGGGGCAGTCGACTTCCTATGGCTACACCTTC. This sequence joins TRBV5-1 and TRBJ1-2, with a possible D match to TRBD1 (5 bases). This CDR3 region has 16 residues. Germline V lookup: CDR1 SGHRS, CDR2 YFSETQ. V dropped 4 bases and J dropped 4 bases, with 20 bases sitting between them.

CDR3 region: CASSLGILVASGSATDEQFF. CDR3 nucleotides: TGTGCCAGCAGTCTCGGGATATTGGTGGCTAGCGGGTCTGCTACGGATGAGCAGTTCTTC. The chain couples TRBV9 to TRBJ2-1; 8 nucleotides line up with TRBD2. The CDR3 extends over 20 amino acids. Trimming at V came to 5 bases and at J to 8 bases, leaving 27 bases not matched to a gene. Germline V gives CDR1 SGDLS, CDR2 YYNGEE.

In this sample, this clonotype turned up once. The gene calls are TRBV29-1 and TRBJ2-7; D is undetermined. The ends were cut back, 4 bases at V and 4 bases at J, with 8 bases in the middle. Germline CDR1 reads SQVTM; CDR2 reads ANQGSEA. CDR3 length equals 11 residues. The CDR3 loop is CSVVVPYEQYV. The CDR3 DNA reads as TGCAGCGTTGTCGTCCCATACGAGCAGTACGTC.

In DNA, the CDR3 is TGCAGCGTTGAAGCCTGGGACAGGAGCACAGATACGCAGTATTTT. It encodes CSVEAWDRSTDTQYF. This rearrangement joins TRBV29-1 to TRBJ2-3, with TRBD1 matching over 8 bases. Germline CDR1 reads SQVTM; CDR2 reads ANQGSEA. V lost 1 base, J lost 0 bases, and 3 bases stayed unmatched. This CDR3 comprises 15 residues.

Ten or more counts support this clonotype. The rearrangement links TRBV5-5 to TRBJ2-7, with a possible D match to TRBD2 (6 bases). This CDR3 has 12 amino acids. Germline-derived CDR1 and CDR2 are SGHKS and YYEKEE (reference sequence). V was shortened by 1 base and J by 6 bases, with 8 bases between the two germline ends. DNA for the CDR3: TGTGCCAGCAGCTTGCTGGGGGGCGAGCAGTACGTC. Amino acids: CASSLLGGEQYV.

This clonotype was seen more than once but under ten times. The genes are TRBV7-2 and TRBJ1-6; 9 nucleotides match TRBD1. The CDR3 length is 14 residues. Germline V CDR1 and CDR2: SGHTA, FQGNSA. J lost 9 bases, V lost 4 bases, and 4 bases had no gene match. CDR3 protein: CASSWTGAGSPLHF. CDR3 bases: TGTGCCAGCAGCTGGACAGGGGCAGGTTCACCCCTCCACTTT.

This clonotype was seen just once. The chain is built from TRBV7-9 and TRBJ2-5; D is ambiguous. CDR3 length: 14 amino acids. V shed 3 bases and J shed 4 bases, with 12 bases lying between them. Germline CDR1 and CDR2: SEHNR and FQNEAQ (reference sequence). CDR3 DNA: TGTGCCAGCAGCTTCGAAGCTACCCCAGAGACCCAGTACTTC. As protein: CASSFEATPETQYF.

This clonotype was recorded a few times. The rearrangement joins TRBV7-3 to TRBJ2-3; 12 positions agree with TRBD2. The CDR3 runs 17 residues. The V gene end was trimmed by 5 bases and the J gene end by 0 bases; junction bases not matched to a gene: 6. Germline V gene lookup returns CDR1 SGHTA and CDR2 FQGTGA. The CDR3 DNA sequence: TGTGCCAGCAGCCCCCTAGCGGGGGGGCGGAGCACAGATACGCAGTATTTT. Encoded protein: CASSPLAGGRSTDTQYF.

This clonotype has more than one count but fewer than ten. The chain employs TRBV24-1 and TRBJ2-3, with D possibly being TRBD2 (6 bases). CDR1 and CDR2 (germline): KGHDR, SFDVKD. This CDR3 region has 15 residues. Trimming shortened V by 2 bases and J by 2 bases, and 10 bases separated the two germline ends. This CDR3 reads CATSDSGELTDTQYF. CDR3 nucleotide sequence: TGTGCCACCAGTGATTCGGGGGAGCTCACAGATACGCAGTATTTT.

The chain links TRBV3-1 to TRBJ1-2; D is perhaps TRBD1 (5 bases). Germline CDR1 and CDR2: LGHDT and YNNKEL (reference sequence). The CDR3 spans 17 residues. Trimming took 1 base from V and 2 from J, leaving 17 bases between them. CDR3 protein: CASSQGFGGSGNYGYTF. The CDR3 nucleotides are TGTGCCAGCAGCCAAGGCTTTGGGGGGTCGGGGAACTATGGCTACACCTTC.

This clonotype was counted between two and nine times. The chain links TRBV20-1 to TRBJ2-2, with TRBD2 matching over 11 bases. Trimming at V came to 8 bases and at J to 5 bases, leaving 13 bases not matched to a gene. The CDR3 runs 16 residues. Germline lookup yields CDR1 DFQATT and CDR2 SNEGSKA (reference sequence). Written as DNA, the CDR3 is TGCAGTCCCGCTCGAATAGCGGGGGGGGCAACCGGGGAGCTGTTTTTT. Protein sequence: CSPARIAGGATGELFF.

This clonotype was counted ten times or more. The CDR3 is CASRLTPRNTEAFF. Here the CDR3 DNA reads TGTGCCAGCAGACTGACACCCCGGAATACTGAAGCTTTCTTT. V and J are TRBV7-2 and TRBJ1-1, with D hard to call. This CDR3 region has 14 residues. Germline V CDR1 and CDR2: SGHTA, FQGNSA. The V end was cut by 6 bases, the J end by 5 bases, with 16 bases between.

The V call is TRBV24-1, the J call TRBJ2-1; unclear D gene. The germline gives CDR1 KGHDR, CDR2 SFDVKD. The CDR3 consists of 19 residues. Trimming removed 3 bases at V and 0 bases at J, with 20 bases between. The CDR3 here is CATSDTLRQPSTSYNEQFF. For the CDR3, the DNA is TGTGCCACCAGTGATACACTCCGGCAGCCCTCCACCTCCTACAATGAGCAGTTCTTC.

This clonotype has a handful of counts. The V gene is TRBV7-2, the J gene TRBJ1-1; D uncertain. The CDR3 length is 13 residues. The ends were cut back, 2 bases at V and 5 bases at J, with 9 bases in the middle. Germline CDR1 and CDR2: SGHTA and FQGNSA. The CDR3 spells CASSLYRETEAFF. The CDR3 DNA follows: TGTGCCAGCAGCTTATATAGAGAAACTGAAGCTTTCTTT.

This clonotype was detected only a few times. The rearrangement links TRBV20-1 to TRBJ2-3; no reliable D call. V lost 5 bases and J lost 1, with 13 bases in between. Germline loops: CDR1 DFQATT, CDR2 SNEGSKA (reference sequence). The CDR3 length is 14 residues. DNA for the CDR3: TGCAGTGCTTTCCCTAATAGTCGCACAGATACGCAGTATTTT. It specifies CSAFPNSRTDTQYF.

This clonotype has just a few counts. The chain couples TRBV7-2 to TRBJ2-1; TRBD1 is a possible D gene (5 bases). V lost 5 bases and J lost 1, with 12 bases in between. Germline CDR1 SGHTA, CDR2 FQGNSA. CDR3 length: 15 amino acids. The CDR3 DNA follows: TGTGCCAGCAGCCCCCAGGGTTGGTCCTACAATGAGCAGTTCTTC. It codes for CASSPQGWSYNEQFF.

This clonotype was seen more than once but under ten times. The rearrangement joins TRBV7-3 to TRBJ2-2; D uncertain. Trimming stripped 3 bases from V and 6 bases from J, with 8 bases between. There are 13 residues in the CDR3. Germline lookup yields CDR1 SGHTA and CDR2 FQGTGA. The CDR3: CASSLYGPGELFF. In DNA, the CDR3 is TGTGCCAGCAGCTTGTATGGGCCCGGGGAGCTGTTTTTT.

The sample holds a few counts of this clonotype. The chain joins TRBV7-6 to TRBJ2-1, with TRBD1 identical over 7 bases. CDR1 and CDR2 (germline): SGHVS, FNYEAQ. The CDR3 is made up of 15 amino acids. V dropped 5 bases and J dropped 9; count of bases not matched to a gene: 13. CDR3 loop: CASSEGQRPHSEQFF. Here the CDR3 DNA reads TGTGCCAGCAGCGAGGGACAGCGACCCCACAGTGAGCAGTTCTTC.

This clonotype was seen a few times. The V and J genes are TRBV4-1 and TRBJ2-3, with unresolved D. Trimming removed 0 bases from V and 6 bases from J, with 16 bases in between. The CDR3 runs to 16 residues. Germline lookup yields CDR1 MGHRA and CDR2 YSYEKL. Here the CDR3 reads CASSQESAKQWDTQYF. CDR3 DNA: TGCGCCAGCAGCCAAGAGTCAGCGAAGCAGTGGGATACGCAGTATTTT.

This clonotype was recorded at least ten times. CDR3 sequence: CASSSSGGTGGEQFF. The CDR3 DNA reads as TGTGCCAGCAGCTCTAGCGGTGGGACAGGGGGTGAGCAGTTCTTC. The chain recombines TRBV7-8 with TRBJ2-1, with TRBD1 matching over 11 bases. V was clipped by 4 bases and J by 9 bases; unmatched bases: 8. Looked up from germline, CDR1 is SGHVS and CDR2 is FQNEAQ. The CDR3 extends over 15 amino acids.

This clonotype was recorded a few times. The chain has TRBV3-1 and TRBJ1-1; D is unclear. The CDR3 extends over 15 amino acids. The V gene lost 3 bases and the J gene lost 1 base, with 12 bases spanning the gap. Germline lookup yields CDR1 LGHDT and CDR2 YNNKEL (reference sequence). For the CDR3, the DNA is TGTGCCAGCAGCCACGGGGTAGGAGAGAACACTGAAGCTTTCTTT. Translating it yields CASSHGVGENTEAFF.